This T cell receptor beta chain was sequenced in a study of identical twins (dated by TCRdb to 2016 to 2018). Study-level background: The study deep-sequenced TCR alpha and beta repertoires from monozygotic twins, unrelated adults of various ages and cord blood to test whether fetal clonotypes persist. To rule out contamination, the twin experiments were replicated at different times with different library preparation protocols. Results the study describes overall, beyond this receptor: In monozygotic twins, out-of-frame TCR alpha sharing was systematically underestimated by recombination models, although the models agreed with sharing between unrelated individuals. Invariant T cells such as MAIT and iNKT could partly confound zero-insertion analyses, though diverse VJ usage argued against this for most clonotypes. Conclusions relied on cross-sectional statistical analysis, since the same donors could not be followed over many years. Abundant cord blood beta clonotypes carried fewer insertions; young adult naive repertoires showed a weaker similar trend, while memory repertoires showed none. A weaker excess of twin sharing was found in beta out-of-frame sequences because the signal-to-noise ratio was lowered by fewer shared sequences. Out-of-frame TCR alpha sequences shared between twins showed an excess of low generation-probability sequences compared with coincidental sharing between unrelated individuals.

At least ten counts were recorded for this clonotype. The antigen it binds to is not known. Per-nucleotide qualities are absent, and no much larger clonotype sits a single base away. Between the V and J ends, shortened by 4 bases and 4 bases respectively, the junction contains 8 bases. Looking up the germline V gene yields CDR1 LGHNA and CDR2 YNFKEQ. The CDR3 spans 13 residues, from the cysteine through the phenylalanine. Of all the DNA, just the CDR3 is kept, 39 bases in frame from base 1. The receptor library was made with 5' RACE. The sequencer was an Illumina HiSeq 2000. A universal primer binding site was introduced by template switching, and a unique molecular identifier was present in the final cDNA, enabling accurate counting of TCR cDNA molecules. First-strand cDNA for TCR alpha and beta chains was synthesized from specific primers in the conserved constant-segment region. To control for contamination, every cDNA library was double barcoded, receiving both a SMART-Mk sample barcode and Illumina barcodes. TruSeq adapter sequences, together with Illumina sample barcodes, were added in two successive PCR steps. The TCR alpha and beta cDNA libraries were sequenced on the Illumina HiSeq platform using custom primers. In the source study's methods: MiGEC was used to process raw reads and extract unique molecular identifiers, and MiXCR was used to find CDR3 positions. Recombination models were inferred per individual with the repgenHMM and IGoR tools using an EM algorithm. Shared clonotype analysis was performed with the tcR package in R, normalizing sharing by the product of cloneset sizes. To study raw recombination free of thymic and clonal selection effects, out-of-frame nonproductive sequences were analyzed. TCRdb redid the processing of the public reads, applying fastp at Q25 and MiXCR, and retained in-frame beta chains. Under each unique CDR3 protein, matching rows form one entry showing the most common genes and DNA. What appears here as the V and J calls and clone size reflects TCRdb's work, not the paper's. The sample table records roughly 1,500,000 distinct CDR3 sequences; 25% to 35% of these occur just once. Approximately 0.25% of the sample comes from the top ten.

Every donor was a healthy Caucasian. The sample comprised cord blood. The chain is encoded by TRBV4-2 joined to TRBJ2-1; the D gene remains uncertain. The sequence derives from a newborn girl in good health. The CDR3 protein is CASSRQKYNEQFF. The DNA is TGTGCCAGCAGCCGACAAAAATACAATGAGCAGTTCTTC.